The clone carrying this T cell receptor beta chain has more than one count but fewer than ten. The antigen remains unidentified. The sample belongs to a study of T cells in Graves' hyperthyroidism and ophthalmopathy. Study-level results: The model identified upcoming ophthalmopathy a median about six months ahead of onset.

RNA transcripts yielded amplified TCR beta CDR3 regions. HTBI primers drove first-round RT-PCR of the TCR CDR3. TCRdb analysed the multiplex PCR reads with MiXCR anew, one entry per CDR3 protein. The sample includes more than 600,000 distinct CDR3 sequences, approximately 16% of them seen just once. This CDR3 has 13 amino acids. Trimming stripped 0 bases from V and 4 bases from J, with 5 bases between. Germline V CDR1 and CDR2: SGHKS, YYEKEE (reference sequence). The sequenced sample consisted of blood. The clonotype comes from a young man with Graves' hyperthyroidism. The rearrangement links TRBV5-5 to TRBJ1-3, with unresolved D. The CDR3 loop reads CASSLDVGNTIYF. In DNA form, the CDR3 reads TGTGCCAGCAGCTTGGATGTCGGAAACACCATATATTTT.